Sequencing of this T cell receptor beta chain was carried out in a study of PD-L1 blockade in urothelial cancer. Overall study: Patients' atezolizumab regimen, 1,200 mg intravenously every 3 weeks, began in the mid-2010s. The median number of T cells present in blood samples was 130,000 to 150,000.

This table comes from immunoSEQ multiplex PCR, and its TCRdb copy is limited to in-frame clones, with some not included. The sample comprises approximately 71,000 clones, roughly 84% of which are singletons, and approximately 10% rests with the top ten. As concerns this clone: Its antigen is undetermined.

Study results and caveats: Below-median pretreatment blood TCR clonality was a predictor of better survival.

Time point in this sample: pretreatment peripheral blood. The germline gives CDR1 SNHLY, CDR2 FYNNEI. The V and J ends lost 6 bases and 6 bases respectively, with 17 bases between them. The CDR3 runs to 15 residues. The chain uses TRBV2 and TRBJ1-4, with a possible D match to TRBD1 (6 bases). The sequence derives from a woman in her sixties or seventies with urothelial cancer. This sample comprised PBMCs, obtained around atezolizumab (anti-PD-L1) treatment. The CDR3 loop reads CASRALQGHDEKLFF. As DNA, the CDR3 is TGTGCCAGCAGAGCGCTTCAGGGGCACGATGAAAAACTGTTTTTT.